These T cell receptor beta chains were read from a single sample in a study of T-cell memory formation after mild COVID-19. MiXCR, run by TCRdb on the 5' RACE reads, gives a single entry per CDR3 protein. Counted here are about 350,000 distinct CDR3 sequences, around 14% occurring once; the ten biggest clones make up 22%. The specimen sequenced was PBMCs or a T cell subset sorted from them (not recorded which). These TCRs come from a man younger than 35 who had mild COVID-19 (a few samples of this study predate the infection). Cell type and time point are not known. CDR3s include the opening cysteine and the closing phenylalanine or tryptophan.

CDR3: CASSQELAGYEQFF
J: TRBJ2-1
V: TRBV4-2

CDR3: CSVDQSTDTQYF
J: TRBJ2-3
V: TRBV20-1

CDR3: CASSQSGTGVFQPQHF
J: TRBJ1-5
V: TRBV3-1

CDR3: CASIWDETQYF
J: TRBJ2-5
V: TRBV7-9

CDR3: CASTGTYWETQYF
J: TRBJ2-5
V: TRBV12-3/TRBV12-4

CDR3: CASSLAVGMGEQFF
J: TRBJ2-1
V: TRBV5-1

CDR3: CSASSRTGRFQPQHF
J: TRBJ1-5
V: TRBV20-1

CDR3: CASSLRPIVLRGVNEKLFF
J: TRBJ1-4
V: TRBV7-8

CDR3: CATSREKVADYEQYF
J: TRBJ2-7
V: TRBV15

CDR3: CASSEVADTEAFF
J: TRBJ1-1
V: TRBV6-1

CDR3: CASRETGAYNSPLHF
J: TRBJ1-6
V: TRBV5-1

CDR3: CASSLAPGHWMSDTQYF
J: TRBJ2-3
V: TRBV7-2

CDR3: CASSLGGFGETQYF
J: TRBJ2-5
V: TRBV6-2/TRBV6-3

CDR3: CASSGRGTEAFF
J: TRBJ1-1
V: TRBV2

CDR3: CASSYGILYEQFF
J: TRBJ2-1
V: TRBV6-2/TRBV6-3

CDR3: CSAASLAGTF
J: TRBJ1-2
V: TRBV20-1

CDR3: CASSLSDREGYGYTF
J: TRBJ1-2
V: TRBV7-2

CDR3: CSVDSGQGEQFF
J: TRBJ2-1
V: TRBV29-1

CDR3: CASSQEGQPAQPQHF
J: TRBJ1-5
V: TRBV4-1

CDR3: CASSFGAAYEQYF
J: TRBJ2-7
V: TRBV5-1

CDR3: CASSQEGQRAGNTIYF
J: TRBJ1-3
V: TRBV3-1

CDR3: CSARVRTGSDTQYF
J: TRBJ2-3
V: TRBV20-1

CDR3: CASSQAPRGRNSPLHF
J: TRBJ1-6
V: TRBV4-1

CDR3: CASKTTSGNTIYF
J: TRBJ1-3
V: TRBV2

CDR3: CASSEWAGRAETQYF
J: TRBJ2-5
V: TRBV25-1

CDR3: CASSLWGQTFYGYTF
J: TRBJ1-2
V: TRBV7-6

CDR3: CASSLAGGPADTQYF
J: TRBJ2-3
V: TRBV4-2

CDR3: CASAPVDSSQETQYF
J: TRBJ2-5
V: TRBV6-5

CDR3: CASSSRSHSGNTIYF
J: TRBJ1-3
V: TRBV7-2

CDR3: CASSHGGNTGELFF
J: TRBJ2-2
V: TRBV5-4

CDR3: CSARTGPGETQYF
J: TRBJ2-5
V: TRBV20-1

CDR3: CASSLRPREQPQHF
J: TRBJ1-5
V: TRBV5-1

CDR3: CASSQGYNEQFF
J: TRBJ2-1
V: TRBV3-1

CDR3: CASSQSSLNTEAFF
J: TRBJ1-1
V: TRBV4-3

CDR3: CASPPGTGDTDTQYF
J: TRBJ2-3
V: TRBV5-5

CDR3: CATSKDSGSEAFF
J: TRBJ1-1
V: TRBV5-1

CDR3: CASSVEGGLTGELFF
J: TRBJ2-2
V: TRBV9

CDR3: CASTLGPALPGGEKLFF
J: TRBJ1-4
V: TRBV7-2

CDR3: CAWSRGAISGNTIYF
J: TRBJ1-3
V: TRBV30

CDR3: CASSGPGTGNEQFF
J: TRBJ2-1
V: TRBV9

CDR3: CASSATLEGEKLFF
J: TRBJ1-4
V: TRBV6-1

CDR3: CASSIESMAGSYNEQFF
J: TRBJ2-1
V: TRBV11-3

CDR3: CASSRDRRGAGELFF
J: TRBJ2-2
V: TRBV19

CDR3: CASSVTSTPTQYF
J: TRBJ2-5
V: TRBV12-3/TRBV12-4

CDR3: CASSQVGIALFF
J: TRBJ1-4
V: TRBV14

CDR3: CAWSGGQGTFYEQYF
J: TRBJ2-7
V: TRBV30

CDR3: CASGFAGTEAFF
J: TRBJ1-1
V: TRBV12-5

CDR3: CASSASGTAGGTIYF
J: TRBJ1-3
V: TRBV9

CDR3: CASSMDTEAFF
J: TRBJ1-1
V: TRBV19